These 28 T cell receptor beta chains were sequenced from one sample in a study of T-cell reconstitution after alpha-beta-depleted transplantation in children. Unique molecular identifiers were used in preparing the TCRbeta library. A single record per CDR3 protein comes from TCRdb applying MiXCR to the PCR reads. The sample consists of 450,000 to 550,000 distinct CDR3 sequences, about an eighth of them appearing once. Sample: PBMCs, mostly from graft donor cells, taken 180 days after TCRalphabeta/CD19-depleted stem cell transplant. These receptors originate from a female patient between 2 and 15 years old who had a stem cell transplant for aplastic anemia, so the T cells may come from the graft donor.

This clonotype was seen a few times. This chain connects TRBV21-1 to TRBJ1-1. TRBV21-1 is a pseudogene locus. The CDR3 sequence is 17 residues long. The CDR3 region has the DNA TGTGCCAGCAGCTCTCGAAGAGGGACGAGATTCGCCACTGAAGCTTTCTTT. Translation: CASSSRRGTRFATEAFF.

This clonotype turned up a few times. The V call is TRBV6-2 or TRBV6-3, the J call TRBJ2-1; D remains ambiguous. Trimming took 0 bases from V and 0 from J, leaving 12 bases between them. The germline V gene encodes CDR1 MNHEY and CDR2 SVGEGT. This CDR3 region has 17 residues. The CDR3 region is CASSYSVRRDSYNEQFF. The CDR3 nucleotides are TGTGCCAGCAGTTACTCTGTCCGAAGGGACTCCTACAATGAGCAGTTCTTC.

The chain employs TRBV29-1 and TRBJ1-1; 9 bases agree with TRBD1. The CDR3 runs to 15 residues. From germline, CDR1 is SQVTM and CDR2 ANQGSEA. Trimming at V came to 6 bases and at J to 4 bases, leaving 12 bases not matched to a gene. CDR3 region: CSVNTGGVEFTEAFF. The CDR3 nucleotides are TGCAGCGTCAACACAGGGGGCGTAGAATTCACTGAAGCTTTCTTT.

The rearrangement joins TRBV20-1 to TRBJ1-4; 9 bases align to TRBD1. Germline values: CDR1 DFQATT, CDR2 SNEGSKA (reference sequence). V dropped 6 bases and J dropped 8; count of bases not matched to a gene: 13. CDR3 length: 15 amino acids. CDR3 amino acids: CSAIMARTGDEKLFF. The CDR3 bases are TGCAGTGCCATCATGGCTAGGACAGGGGACGAAAAACTGTTTTTT.

About this clonotype: The germline gene is not matched at one end of the junction; a read error may be the cause. The chain recombines TRBV19 with TRBJ1-2; no definite D call. The CDR3 runs 16 residues. CDR1 is LNHDA and CDR2 is SQIVND in the germline V gene (reference sequence). CDR3 in DNA: TGTGCCAGTAGCGTCGGACTGCTGAAGACTAACTATGGCTACCCCTTC. This encodes CASSVGLLKTNYGYPF.

This clonotype has only a few counts. V gene TRBV3-1 combines with J gene TRBJ1-1; tentatively, D is TRBD1 (5 bases). CDR1 and CDR2 from the germline V gene are LGHDT and YNNKEL (reference sequence). V lost 1 base, J lost 2 bases, and 14 bases lay in between. The CDR3 contains 16 residues. CDR3 residues: CASSQAPGHPNTEAFF. As DNA, the CDR3 is TGTGCCAGCAGCCAAGCACCTGGACACCCTAACACTGAAGCTTTCTTT. Supplemented by reference TRBV3-1 and TRBJ1-1, the full variable domain reads DTAVSQTPKYLVTQMGNDKSIKCEQNLGHDTMYWYKQDSKKFLKIMFSYNNKELIINETVPNRFSPKSPDKAHLNLHINSLELGDSAVYFCASSQAPGHPNTEAFFGQGTRLTVV.

The chain combines TRBV2 with TRBJ2-7; D remains unclear. This CDR3 region has 16 residues. Germline values: CDR1 SNHLY, CDR2 FYNNEI. V was pared by 4 bases and J by 3 bases, with 19 bases between. Here the CDR3 DNA reads TGTGCCAGCAGTGGACATGAAGAGGAGCTCTACTACGAGCAGTACGTC. It translates to CASSGHEEELYYEQYV.

This clonotype showed up many times. The rearrangement links TRBV28 to TRBJ2-5; D is unclear. V lost 2 bases, J lost 1 base, and 14 bases lay in between. Germline CDR1 is MDHEN and CDR2 is SYDVKM. This CDR3 comprises 16 residues. CDR3 sequence reads: CASSLTWPPFQETQYF. The CDR3 DNA follows: TGTGCCAGCAGTTTAACATGGCCCCCATTCCAAGAGACCCAGTACTTC. The full variable domain, its missing parts supplied by reference TRBV28 and TRBJ2-5, is DVKVTQSSRYLVKRTGEKVFLECVQDMDHENMFWYRQDPGLGLRLIYFSYDVKMKEKGDIPEGYSVSREKKERFSLILESASTNQTSMYLCASSLTWPPFQETQYFGPGTRLLVL.

This rearrangement joins TRBV6-5 to TRBJ2-1; 9 bases agree with TRBD1. Per germline, CDR1 MNHEY and CDR2 SVGAGI. Trimming took 1 base from V and 8 from J; bases not matched to a gene: 3. This CDR3 has 14 residues. CDR3 nucleotides: TGTGCCAGCAGTTACTTCACAGGGGGCGATGAGCAGTTCTTC. This sequence encodes CASSYFTGGDEQFF.

This clonotype was recorded only once. The junction shows a germline mismatch at one end, possibly a read error. V is TRBV20-1 and J is TRBJ2-6; TRBD1 aligns across 8 bases. The CDR3 runs to 17 residues. Germline V gene data show CDR1 as DFQATT and CDR2 as SNEGSKA (reference sequence). DNA of the CDR3: TGCTGTGCTAGGGTGACAGGGGTAGGGTCTGGGGCCAACGTCCTGACTTTC. It specifies CCARVTGVGSGANVLTF.

Ten or more counts support this clonotype. The CDR3 region has the DNA TGCAGCGTCGTCCCGGACGGCCCTTGGGACGAGCAGTACTTC. This codes for CSVVPDGPWDEQYF. This sequence joins TRBV29-1 and TRBJ2-7; no clear D. The CDR3 is 14 residues long. Trimming stripped 6 bases from V and 5 bases from J, with 20 bases between. In germline, CDR1 is SQVTM, CDR2 ANQGSEA.

V is TRBV4-3 and J is TRBJ2-7; D is unresolved. The germline V gene has CDR1 LGHNA and CDR2 YSLEER. CDR3 length: 14 amino acids. The V and J ends lost 1 base and 0 bases respectively, with 7 bases between them. CDR3 DNA: TGCGCCAGCAGCCAAGGTGCCAGCTCCTACGAGCAGTACGTC. Encoded protein: CASSQGASSYEQYV.

This chain uses TRBV7-8 with TRBJ2-1, with 10 positions matching TRBD1. The germline gives CDR1 SGHVS, CDR2 FQNEAQ. CDR3 size: 16 residues. V trimming: 1 base; J trimming: 2 bases; junction bases outside the gene matches: 2. The CDR3: CASSLEGTGAYNEQFF. The DNA of the CDR3 is TGTGCCAGCAGCTTAGAGGGGACAGGGGCCTACAATGAGCAGTTCTTC.

This clonotype has more than one count but fewer than ten. This chain uses TRBV12-5 with TRBJ1-1; no definite D call. Trimming took 1 base from V and 4 from J, leaving 10 bases between them. Germline V CDR1 and CDR2: LGHNT, FRNRAP. This CDR3 is 14 amino acids long. This CDR3 is CASGLGKKGTEAFF. In DNA form, the CDR3 reads TGTGCTAGTGGTTTGGGAAAAAAGGGCACTGAAGCTTTCTTT. Full variable domain (remainder filled in from reference TRBV12-5 and TRBJ1-1): DARVTQTPRHKVTEMGQEVTMRCQPILGHNTVFWYRQTMMQGLELLAYFRNRAPLDDSGMPKDRFSAEMPDATLATLKIQPSEPRDSAVYFCASGLGKKGTEAFFGQGTRLTVV.

The V call is TRBV2, the J call TRBJ1-5, with unresolved D. Germline CDR1 and CDR2: SNHLY and FYNNEI. V lost 8 bases and J lost 0, with 14 bases in between. The CDR3 sequence is 15 residues long. CDR3 DNA sequence: TGTGCCAGCGGGCGGGGTGGGGATAGCAATCAGCCCCAGCATTTT. This sequence encodes CASGRGGDSNQPQHF. Together with reference TRBV2 and TRBJ1-5, the CDR3 gives the full variable domain: EPEVTQTPSHQVTQMGQEVILRCVPISNHLYFYWYRQILGQKVEFLVSFYNNEISEKSEIFDDQFSVERPDGSNFTLKIRSTKLEDSAMYFCASGRGGDSNQPQHFGDGTRLSIL.

This chain uses TRBV30 with TRBJ2-1; 7 bases map to TRBD2. The CDR3 is 15 residues long. Germline V lookup: CDR1 GTSNPN, CDR2 SVGIG (reference sequence). The V gene end was trimmed by 0 bases and the J gene end by 3 bases; junction bases not matched to a gene: 5. The CDR3 loop reads CAWSVGLADYNEQFF. In DNA, the CDR3 is TGTGCCTGGAGTGTTGGTCTAGCGGACTACAATGAGCAGTTCTTC.

The rearrangement joins TRBV10-3 to TRBJ1-5, with 10 positions matching TRBD1. The CDR3 is 18 amino acids. CDR1 ENHRY and CDR2 SYGVKD come from the germline V gene. The trim removed 0 bases at V and 2 bases at J, leaving 7 bases unmatched. CDR3 DNA sequence: TGTGCCATCAGTGAGTCGAAGGACAGGGGGGCGGGCAATCAGCCCCAGCATTTT. Protein product: CAISESKDRGAGNQPQHF.

V gene TRBV5-1 combines with J gene TRBJ1-1; D is unresolved. Between the trimmed V and J ends, which lost 4 bases and 0 bases, there was a span of 13 bases. The germline V gene has CDR1 SGHRS and CDR2 YFSETQ. This CDR3 has 15 residues. The CDR3 region is CASSSNSNMNTEAFF. The DNA of the CDR3 is TGCGCCAGCAGCAGTAATAGCAACATGAACACTGAAGCTTTCTTT.

This chain uses TRBV20-1 with TRBJ2-2, with D perhaps TRBD2 (6 bases). Germline values: CDR1 DFQATT, CDR2 SNEGSKA (reference sequence). This CDR3 has 16 residues. Between the trimmed V and J ends, which lost 3 bases and 5 bases, there was a span of 19 bases. Here the CDR3 reads CSASDYGTRGTGELFF. The CDR3, as DNA: TGCAGTGCTAGTGACTACGGGACCCGGGGGACCGGGGAGCTGTTTTTT.

The CDR3 here is CASSQDRKTPGLTQYF. The CDR3 coding sequence is TGCGCCAGCAGCCAAGATCGAAAAACCCCGGGCCTTACGCAGTATTTT. The chain joins TRBV4-3 to TRBJ2-3; D unresolved. The CDR3 consists of 16 residues. V was pared by 0 bases and J by 8 bases, with 18 bases between. Germline loops: CDR1 LGHNA, CDR2 YSLEER.

The table lists this clonotype with a few counts. This chain links TRBV19 with TRBJ2-3; 14 bases are shared with TRBD2. This CDR3 has 18 residues. J lost 0 bases, V lost 3 bases, and 5 bases had no gene match. The germline gives CDR1 LNHDA, CDR2 SQIVND (reference sequence). In DNA form, the CDR3 reads TGTGCCAGTAGTATGGGTGGACTAGCGGGAGGTAGCACAGATACGCAGTATTTT. Translation gives CASSMGGLAGGSTDTQYF.

This clonotype was counted between two and nine times. The chain couples TRBV15 to TRBJ2-7, with D unclear. The CDR3 is 13 amino acids. Germline V gene lookup returns CDR1 LNHNV and CDR2 YYDKDF (reference sequence). V was pared by 0 bases and J by 3 bases, with 6 bases between. Here the CDR3 DNA reads TGTGCCACCAGCAGAGATCACCGCTACGAGCAGTACTTC. Translated: CATSRDHRYEQYF.

The rearrangement joins TRBV12-3 or TRBV12-4 to TRBJ2-1; 11 bases agree with TRBD2. Trimming at V came to 7 bases and at J to 5 bases, leaving 10 bases not matched to a gene. This CDR3 spans 16 amino acids. CDR3 nucleotide sequence: TGTGCCAGCACCATAGCGGGAGGGCTTGGGAACAATGAGCAGTTCTTC. Translation: CASTIAGGLGNNEQFF.

This chain's CDR3 is CASSPGTSWEETQYF. The CDR3 DNA reads as TGTGCCAGCAGTCCCGGGACTAGCTGGGAAGAGACCCAGTACTTC. The rearrangement joins TRBV12-3 or TRBV12-4 to TRBJ2-5; 9 bases match TRBD2. With 5 bases clipped from V and 3 bases from J, the junction kept 7 bases outside the gene matches. The CDR3 length is 15 residues.

This rearrangement joins TRBV7-9 to TRBJ1-6; 7 nucleotides align to TRBD1. The length of the CDR3 is 16 residues. Germline V gene data show CDR1 as SEHNR and CDR2 as FQNEAQ (reference sequence). The V and J ends lost 2 bases and 6 bases, in that order; junction bases with no gene match: 7. CDR3 sequence: CASSLRQGKGNSPLHF. The DNA for the CDR3 is TGTGCCAGCAGCTTAAGACAGGGAAAGGGTAATTCACCCCTCCACTTT.

This clonotype was observed a few times. The CDR3 loop is CASSPPTSGKSYNEQFF. In nucleotides, the CDR3 is TGTGCCAGCAGCCCCCCCACTAGCGGGAAGTCCTACAATGAGCAGTTCTTC. The V and J genes are TRBV12-3 or TRBV12-4 and TRBJ2-1; TRBD2 matches 10 bases. V shed 6 bases and J 1 base; nucleotides not matched to a gene: 9. The CDR3 consists of 17 residues.

In regard to this clonotype: A much larger clone is a single base away; this may be a read error. The J gene is TRBJ1-1, the V gene TRBV12-3 or TRBV12-4; D perhaps matches TRBD1 (5 bases). Deletions cut 2 bases from V and 7 bases from J, with 14 bases between. The CDR3 totals 14 residues. CDR3 amino acids: CASSLRQGTVEAFF. CDR3 in DNA: TGTGCCAGCAGTTTACGGCAGGGTACAGTTGAAGCTTTCTTT.

The CDR3 nucleotides are TGTGCCAGCAGTTTACGCCGGGACATCCCCTACGAGCAGTACTTC. Protein sequence: CASSLRRDIPYEQYF. The genes are TRBV6-5 and TRBJ2-7, with D possibly being TRBD1 (6 bases). Germline CDR1 is MNHEY and CDR2 is SVGAGI. CDR3 length: 15 amino acids. Trimming left V 4 bases short and J 2 bases short, with 15 bases between.